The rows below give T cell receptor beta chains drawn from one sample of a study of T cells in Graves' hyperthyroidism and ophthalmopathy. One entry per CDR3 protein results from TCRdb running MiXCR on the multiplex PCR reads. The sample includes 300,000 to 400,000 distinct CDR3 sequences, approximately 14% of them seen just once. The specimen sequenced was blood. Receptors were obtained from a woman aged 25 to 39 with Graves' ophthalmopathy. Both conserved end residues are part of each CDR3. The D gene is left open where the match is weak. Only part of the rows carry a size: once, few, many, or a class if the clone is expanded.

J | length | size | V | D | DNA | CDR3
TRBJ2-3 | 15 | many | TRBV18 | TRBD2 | TGTGCCAGCTCACCGGGACTAGCAGGCACAGATACGCAGTATTTT | CASSPGLAGTDTQYF
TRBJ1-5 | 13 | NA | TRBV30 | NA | TGTGCCTGGAATAAGGGGGGGGGGCAGCCCCAGCATTTT | CAWNKGGGQPQHF
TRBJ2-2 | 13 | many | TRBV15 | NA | TGTGCCACCAGCAGAGAGAGCACCGGGGAGCTGTTTTTT | CATSRESTGELFF
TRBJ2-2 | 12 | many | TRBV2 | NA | TGTGCCAGCAGTGAATTTCGGGGGGAGCTGTTTTTT | CASSEFRGELFF
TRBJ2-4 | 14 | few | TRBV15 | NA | TGTGCCACCAGCAGAGATCGCTATCAAAACATTCAGTACTTC | CATSRDRYQNIQYF
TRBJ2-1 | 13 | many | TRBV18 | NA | TGTGCCAGCGCTGGACAGACCTACAATGAGCAGTTCTTC | CASAGQTYNEQFF
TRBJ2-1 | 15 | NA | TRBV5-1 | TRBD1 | TGCGCCAGCAGCTCCCGGGACAGGGGGCTCAATGAGCAGTTCTTC | CASSSRDRGLNEQFF
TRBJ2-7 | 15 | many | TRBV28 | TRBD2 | TGTGCCAGCAGTCTGGTCTCGGGGGGATTCGACGAGCAGTACTTC | CASSLVSGGFDEQYF
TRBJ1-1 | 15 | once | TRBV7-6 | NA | TGTGCCAGCAGCCCACCGGGGAGGGTTAACACTGAAGCTTTCTTT | CASSPPGRVNTEAFF
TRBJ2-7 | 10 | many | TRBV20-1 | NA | TGCAGTGCCCTTGGAAACGAGCAGTACTTC | CSALGNEQYF
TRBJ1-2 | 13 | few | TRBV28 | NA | TGTGCCAGCAGTCCGCCAGACGGATATGGCTACACCTTC | CASSPPDGYGYTF
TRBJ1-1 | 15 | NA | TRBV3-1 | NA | TGTGCCAGCAGCCAAGGCTGGACAGAGAACACTGAAGCTTTCTTT | CASSQGWTENTEAFF
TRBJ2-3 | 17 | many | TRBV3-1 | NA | TGTGCCAGCAGCCATGAGGCAGGCCGAATCCAGCCCAATACGCAGTATTTT | CASSHEAGRIQPNTQYF
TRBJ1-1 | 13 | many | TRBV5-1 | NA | TGCGCCAGCAGCTTCGGGGAGGGCACTGAAGCTTTCTTT | CASSFGEGTEAFF
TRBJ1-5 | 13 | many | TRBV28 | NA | TGTGCCACCTACAGGGATTGGGATCAGCCCCAGCATTTT | CATYRDWDQPQHF
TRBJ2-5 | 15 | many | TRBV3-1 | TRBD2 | TGTGCCAGCAGTCCCCGAGCGGGGTTGGGAGAGACCCAGTACTTC | CASSPRAGLGETQYF
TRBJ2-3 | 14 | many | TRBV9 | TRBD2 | TGTGCCAGCAGCAAATCCGGGACTAGTGTTACGCAGTATTTT | CASSKSGTSVTQYF
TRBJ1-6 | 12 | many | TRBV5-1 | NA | TGCGCCAGCCGGACCGGGGGTTCACCCCTCCACTTT | CASRTGGSPLHF
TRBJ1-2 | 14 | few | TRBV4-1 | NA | TGCGCCAGCAGCCAAGGGACAACTAACTATGGCTACACCTTC | CASSQGTTNYGYTF
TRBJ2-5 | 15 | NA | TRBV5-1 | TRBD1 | TGCGCCAGCTTCGACGGGACAGGGTTCCAGGAGACCCAGTACTTC | CASFDGTGFQETQYF
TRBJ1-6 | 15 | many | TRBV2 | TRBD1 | TGTGCCAGAGGGGTGGACAGGTTAGATAATTCACCCCTCCACTTT | CARGVDRLDNSPLHF
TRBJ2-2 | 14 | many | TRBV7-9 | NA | TGTGCCAGCAGCCGTACAGGGTCGACCGGGGAGCTGTTTTTT | CASSRTGSTGELFF
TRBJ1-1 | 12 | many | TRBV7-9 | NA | TGTGCCAGCAGCCCGGACATGGCTGAAGCTTTCTTT | CASSPDMAEAFF
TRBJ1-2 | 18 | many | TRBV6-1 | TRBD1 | TGTGCCAGCACCTCGGCAGGGACAGGGGGTATAGGGACCTGGGGCTACACCTTC | CASTSAGTGGIGTWGYTF
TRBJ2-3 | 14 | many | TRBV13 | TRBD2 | TGTGCCAGTAGCGGGGGGCATAGCACAGATACGCAGTATTTT | CASSGGHSTDTQYF
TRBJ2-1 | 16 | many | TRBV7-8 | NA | TGTGCCAGCAGCTCACCAGGGAGCCCAGCCTACAATGAGCAGTTCTTC | CASSSPGSPAYNEQFF
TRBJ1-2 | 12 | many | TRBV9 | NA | TGTGCCAGCAGCGTAGCGAACGGTGGCTACACCTTC | CASSVANGGYTF
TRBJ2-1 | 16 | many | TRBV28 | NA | TGTGCCAGCAGTTTCCCCCCTCCCCAGCTCACCCCTGAGCAGTTCTTC | CASSFPPPQLTPEQFF
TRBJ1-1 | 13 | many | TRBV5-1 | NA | TGCGCCAGCAGCATAGGGACTACGACTGAAGCTTTCTTT | CASSIGTTTEAFF
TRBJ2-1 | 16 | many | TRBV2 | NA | TGTGCCAGCAGTGACCTAGCAAAGATAAGAGGGGATGAGCAGTTCTTC | CASSDLAKIRGDEQFF
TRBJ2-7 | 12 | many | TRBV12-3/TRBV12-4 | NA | TGTGCCAGCAGTTTAGCCATCTACGAGCAGTACTTC | CASSLAIYEQYF
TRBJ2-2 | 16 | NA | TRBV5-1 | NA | TGCGCCAGCAGCCGGGGTAGGGAGATCAGAACCGGGGAGCTGTTTTTT | CASSRGREIRTGELFF
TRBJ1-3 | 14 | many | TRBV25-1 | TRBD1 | TGTGCCAGCAGCGCGACAGGGTTCTCAAACACCATATATTTT | CASSATGFSNTIYF
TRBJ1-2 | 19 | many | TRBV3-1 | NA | TGTGCCAGCAGCCAAGGTTGGTCAGGGGAGGGCCAATTTAACTATGGCTACACCTTC | CASSQGWSGEGQFNYGYTF
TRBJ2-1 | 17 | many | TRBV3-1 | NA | TGTGCCAGCAGCCAAGATGGAAGCGGGCGACTCTACAATGAGCAGTTCTTC | CASSQDGSGRLYNEQFF
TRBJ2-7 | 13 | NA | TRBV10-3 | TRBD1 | TGTGCCACGCAGACAGGGGGCGACTACGAGCAGTACTTC | CATQTGGDYEQYF
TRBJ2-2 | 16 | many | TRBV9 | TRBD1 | TGTGCCAGCAGCACCCCCAGGACAGGGAACACCGGGGAGCTGTTTTTT | CASSTPRTGNTGELFF
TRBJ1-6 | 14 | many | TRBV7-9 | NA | TGTGCCAGCAGCTTAACGGGACCCGAGGCACCCCTCCACTTT | CASSLTGPEAPLHF
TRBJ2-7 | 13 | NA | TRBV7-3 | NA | TGTGCCAGCAGCTTAGAAACAGTCTACGAGCAGTACTTC | CASSLETVYEQYF
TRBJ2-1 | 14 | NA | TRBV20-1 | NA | TGCAGTGCTCATGTACGTTTTGTTTACAATGAGCAGTTCTTC | CSAHVRFVYNEQFF
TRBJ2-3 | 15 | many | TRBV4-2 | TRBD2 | TGTGCCAGCAGCCAAGTCCCGGGACTAGAAGATACGCAGTATTTT | CASSQVPGLEDTQYF
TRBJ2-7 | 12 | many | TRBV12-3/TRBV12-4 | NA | TGTGCCAGCAGTTTAGCGGCCAAAGAGCAGTACTTC | CASSLAAKEQYF
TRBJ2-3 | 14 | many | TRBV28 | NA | TGTGCCAGCAGTTTGGGGCTGCGCACAGATACGCAGTATTTT | CASSLGLRTDTQYF
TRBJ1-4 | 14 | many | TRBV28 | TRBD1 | TGTGCCAGCAGTCCCCGGGACAGGCATGAAAAACTGTTTTTT | CASSPRDRHEKLFF
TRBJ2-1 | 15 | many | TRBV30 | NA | TGTGCCTGGATGTATTGGGATCGCCCCTACAATGAGCAGTTCTTC | CAWMYWDRPYNEQFF
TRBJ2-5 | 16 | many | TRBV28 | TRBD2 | TGTGCCAGCAGTAACCCCTACCGGGACTATCAAGAGACCCAGTACTTC | CASSNPYRDYQETQYF
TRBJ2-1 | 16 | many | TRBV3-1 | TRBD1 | TGTGCCAGCAGCCAAGAAACAGGGGGAAGTTTCAGGCGGCAGTTCTTC | CASSQETGGSFRRQFF
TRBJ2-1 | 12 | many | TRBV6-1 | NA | TGTGCCAGCAGTTACGCCGGCAATGAGCAGTTCTTC | CASSYAGNEQFF